The present TCR beta chain was sequenced within a study of blood T cell repertoires in COVID-19. Symptom resolution, clearance, or two negative PCRs marked donors in Cohort 3 as recovered. Sequencing used immunoSEQ multiplex PCR; TCRdb keeps in-frame clones, though not all of them. Altogether about 220,000 clones are present, about 85% being singletons, with the ten largest covering around 2.7%. J gave up 6 bases and V 6 bases, and 6 bases lay outside the gene matches. From germline, CDR1 is LGHDT and CDR2 YNNKEL (reference sequence). The CDR3 has 14 amino acids. Specimen: PBMCs or T cells enriched from blood (not recorded which). This sequence originates from a woman in her twenties or thirties who had recovered from COVID-19. The chain links TRBV3-1 (or the pseudogene TRBV3-2) to TRBJ1-5; 9 bases match TRBD1. The CDR3 nucleotides are TGTGCCAGCAGGGGGGGACAGGGTATTCAGCCCCAGCATTTT. Translated, it gives CASRGGQGIQPQHF.